The rows below give T cell receptor beta chains drawn from one sample of a study of CD8 T cells in Susac syndrome. Each CDR3 protein is one row after TCRdb ran MiXCR on the immunoSEQ multiplex PCR reads. Seen here are about 190,000 distinct CDR3 sequences, roughly 95% observed once, and the top ten hold 0.075% to 0.1%. Source material: CD4+ T cells from PBMCs. Receptors were obtained from a human donor with Susac syndrome. Both conserved end residues are part of each CDR3. The D gene is left open where the match is weak. Where a row states a size, it is once, few, many or the class of an expanded clone; other rows omit it.

TRBV28	TRBJ2-5	-	-	CASISSRTSRNLQETQYF	TGTGCCAGCATCAGCTCAAGAACATCTAGAAACCTCCAAGAGACCCAGTACTTC
TRBV10-3	TRBJ2-2	TRBD2	-	CAISARASSGGASTGELFF	TGTGCCATCAGTGCCCGGGCATCTAGCGGGGGGGCGTCCACCGGGGAGCTGTTTTTT
TRBV5-1	TRBJ1-1	-	-	CASSTGTLMNTEAFF	TGCGCCAGCAGCACTGGGACGCTAATGAACACTGAAGCTTTCTTT
TRBV12-3/TRBV12-4	TRBJ1-5	TRBD1	-	CASSLDRSNQPQHF	TGTGCCAGCAGTCTGGACAGGAGCAATCAGCCCCAGCATTTT
TRBV7-2	TRBJ2-5	-	-	CASSSDGNQETQYF	TGTGCCAGCAGCTCTGACGGGAACCAAGAGACCCAGTACTTC
TRBV5-1	TRBJ2-2	-	-	CASTRIGGNTGELFF	TGCGCCAGCACCCGCATCGGGGGGAACACCGGGGAGCTGTTTTTT
TRBV12-5	TRBJ2-1	TRBD2	once	CASGYYGGSSYNEQFF	TGTGCTAGTGGTTACTATGGCGGGAGCTCCTACAATGAGCAGTTCTTC
TRBV5-1	TRBJ2-1	TRBD1	-	CASSWGTGVRDNEQFF	TGCGCCAGCAGCTGGGGGACAGGGGTTCGGGACAATGAGCAGTTCTTC
TRBV5-1	TRBJ2-5	-	-	CASSFAGQAETQYF	TGCGCCAGCAGCTTCGCAGGGCAGGCAGAGACCCAGTACTTC
TRBV27	TRBJ2-3	-	once	CASSSAGGDTQYF	TGTGCCAGCAGTTCGGCAGGTGGAGATACGCAGTATTTT
TRBV5-4	TRBJ1-2	TRBD1	-	CASSRAVGDRNGYTF	TGTGCCAGCAGCCGGGCCGTCGGGGACAGGAATGGCTACACCTTC
TRBV30	TRBJ1-1	TRBD1	-	CAWRGDRHTEAFF	TGTGCCTGGAGGGGGGACAGGCACACTGAAGCTTTCTTT
TRBV5-1	TRBJ2-7	-	-	CASSLAATATSYEQYF	TGCGCCAGCAGCTTGGCCGCGACAGCCACCTCCTACGAGCAGTACTTC
TRBV19	TRBJ2-5	TRBD1	-	CASSRMDRAQETQYF	TGTGCCAGTAGCCGCATGGACAGGGCTCAAGAGACCCAGTACTTC
TRBV29-1	TRBJ2-5	-	-	CSAGVETQYF	TGCAGCGCTGGCGTTGAGACCCAGTACTTC